This T cell receptor beta chain was documented in a study of blood T cell repertoires in COVID-19. Study in general: The United States, Italy and Spain supplied acute and convalescent COVID-19 samples. Sources were T cells, B-cell-depleted T cells, or PBMCs; the material itself was cDNA or gDNA.

In the original workflow: Amplifying reference gene primers gave estimates of nucleated cell counts. TCRdb's copy holds only in-frame clones and misses some; the assay was immunoSEQ multiplex PCR. V, J and clone size derive from that table, while D and trimming were established from the DNA sequence. The profile shows about 120,000 clones, roughly 90% of them singletons. The CDR3 is 13 amino acids. Trimming took off 3 bases at V and 3 bases at J, with 8 bases between the two ends. Germline CDR1 reads MDHEN; CDR2 reads SYDVKM. The chain carries TRBV28 and TRBJ2-5; D is perhaps TRBD2 (6 bases). This receptor was identified in a woman of 80 years or more with acute or convalescent COVID-19. Input material: peripheral blood. CDR3 amino acids: CASSLWGEETQYF. The CDR3 DNA reads TGTGCCAGCAGTTTGTGGGGGGAAGAGACCCAGTACTTC.